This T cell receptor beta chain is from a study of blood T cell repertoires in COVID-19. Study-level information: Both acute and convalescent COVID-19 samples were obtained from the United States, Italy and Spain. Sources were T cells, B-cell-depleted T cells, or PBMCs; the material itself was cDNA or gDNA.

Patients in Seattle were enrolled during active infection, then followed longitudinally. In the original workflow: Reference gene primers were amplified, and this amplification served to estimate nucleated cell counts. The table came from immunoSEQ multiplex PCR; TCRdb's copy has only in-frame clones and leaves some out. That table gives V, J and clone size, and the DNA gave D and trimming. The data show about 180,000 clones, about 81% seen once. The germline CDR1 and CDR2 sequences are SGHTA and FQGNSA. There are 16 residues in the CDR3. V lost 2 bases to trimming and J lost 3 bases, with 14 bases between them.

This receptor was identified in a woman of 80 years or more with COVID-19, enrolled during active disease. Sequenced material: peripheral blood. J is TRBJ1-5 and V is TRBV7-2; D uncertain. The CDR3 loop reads CASSLWSQWSNQPQHF. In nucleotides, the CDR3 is TGTGCCAGCAGCTTATGGTCACAATGGTCCAATCAGCCCCAGCATTTT. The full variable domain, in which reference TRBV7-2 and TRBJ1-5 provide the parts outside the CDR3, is GAGVSQSPSNKVTEKGKDVELRCDPISGHTALYWYRQSLGQGLEFLIYFQGNSAPDKSGLPSDRFSAERTGGSVSTLTIQRTQQEDSAVYLCASSLWSQWSNQPQHFGDGTRLSIL.